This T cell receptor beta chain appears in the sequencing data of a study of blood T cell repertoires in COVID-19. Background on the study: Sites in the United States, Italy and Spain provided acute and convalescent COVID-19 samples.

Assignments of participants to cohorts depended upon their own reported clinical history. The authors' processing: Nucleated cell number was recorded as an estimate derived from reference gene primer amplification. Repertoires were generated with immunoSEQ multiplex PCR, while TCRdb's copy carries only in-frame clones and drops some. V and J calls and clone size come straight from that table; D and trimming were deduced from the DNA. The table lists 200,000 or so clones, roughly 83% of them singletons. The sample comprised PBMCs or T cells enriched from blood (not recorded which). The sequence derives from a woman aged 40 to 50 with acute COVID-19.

The CDR3 loop reads CASSQDRRGNYGYTF. The DNA for the CDR3 is TGCGCCAGCAGCCAAGATCGAAGGGGGAACTATGGCTACACCTTC. V gene TRBV4-3 combines with J gene TRBJ1-2, with a weak D call TRBD1 (6 bases). The CDR3 loop spans 15 amino acids. Trimming stripped 0 bases from V and 2 bases from J, with 10 bases between. Germline V gene lookup returns CDR1 LGHNA and CDR2 YSLEER.